A single sample gave rise to the 22 T cell receptor beta chains below, sequenced in a study of blood T cell repertoires in COVID-19. Measured with immunoSEQ multiplex PCR; TCRdb has only the in-frame clones, and not every one. The data contain 150,000 to 200,000 clones, around 84% of them singletons. Material for sequencing was peripheral blood. Receptor source: a woman in her 70s with COVID-19, enrolled during active disease.

This clone has only one observation. The J gene is TRBJ2-2, the V gene TRBV30; 9 nucleotides align to TRBD2. The CDR3 is 19 amino acids. J gave up 5 bases and V 2 bases, and 18 bases lay outside the gene matches. Germline CDR1 is GTSNPN and CDR2 is SVGIG (reference sequence). The CDR3 nucleotides read TGTGCCTGGAGTTTACCGTTAATTGCGGGGGGGCGCGATACCGGGGAGCTGTTTTTT. Translating gives CAWSLPLIAGGRDTGELFF.

The J gene is TRBJ1-5, the V gene TRBV30; D is unclear. Trimming removed 1 base from V and 11 bases from J, with 9 bases in between. This CDR3 has 11 amino acids. CDR1 and CDR2 (germline): GTSNPN, SVGIG (reference sequence). The CDR3, as DNA: TGTGCCTGGAGTGCCCATGAGGCCCAGCATTTT. It encodes CAWSAHEAQHF. The full variable domain, completed using reference TRBV30 and TRBJ1-5, is SQTIHQWPATLVQPVGSPLSLECTVEGTSNPNLYWYRQAAGRGLQLLFYSVGIGQISSEVPQNLSASRPQDRQFILSSKKLLLSDSGFYLCAWSAHEAQHFGDGTRLSIL.

The CDR3 coding sequence is TGTGCCAGCAGCCCTCGTATTCCGGGACAGCAAGGTGGCTACACCTTC. This codes for CASSPRIPGQQGGYTF. This sequence joins TRBV5-4 and TRBJ1-2; 7 bases are a match to TRBD1. Germline loops: CDR1 SGHNT, CDR2 YYREEE (reference sequence). V shed 4 bases and J 7 bases; nucleotides not matched to a gene: 16. This CDR3 spans 16 amino acids.

V is TRBV2 and J is TRBJ2-7, with D perhaps TRBD2 (6 bases). In germline, CDR1 is SNHLY, CDR2 FYNNEI. This CDR3 region has 12 residues. V was pared by 8 bases and J by 3 bases, with 11 bases between. The CDR3, as DNA: TGTGCCAGCGGCGGGAAACTCTACGAGCAGTACTTC. Amino acid sequence: CASGGKLYEQYF.

The rearrangement uses TRBV28 and TRBJ1-5; D not certain. The CDR3 spans 13 residues. Trimming took off 7 bases at V and 6 bases at J, with 13 bases between the two ends. The germline V gene has CDR1 MDHEN and CDR2 SYDVKM. The CDR3 DNA reads as TGTGCCAGCACCCCGACTCTGGGTCAGCCCCAGCATTTT. It is translated as CASTPTLGQPQHF.

The genes are TRBV28 and TRBJ2-3; no firm D call. This CDR3 comprises 15 residues. Germline V gene sequence: CDR1 MDHEN, CDR2 SYDVKM. Trimming stripped 5 bases from V and 4 bases from J, with 16 bases between. CDR3 amino acids: CASSPTFSFPDTQYF. The CDR3 nucleotides are TGTGCCAGCAGTCCTACCTTTTCGTTTCCAGATACGCAGTATTTT.

The chain employs TRBV5-1 and TRBJ1-5; D is uncertain. This CDR3 has 12 residues. CDR1 is SGHRS and CDR2 is YFSETQ in the germline V gene. The V gene lost 0 bases and the J gene lost 9 bases, with 7 bases spanning the gap. CDR3 protein: CASSLEEGPQHF. The CDR3 DNA sequence: TGCGCCAGCAGCTTGGAAGAGGGGCCCCAGCATTTT.

The chain has TRBV5-4 and TRBJ2-5; tentative D call: TRBD2 (7 bases). Trimming stripped 1 base from V and 3 bases from J, with 19 bases between. Germline CDR1 SGHNT, CDR2 YYREEE (reference sequence). The CDR3 has 17 amino acids. CDR3 in DNA: TGTGCCAGCAGCTTGTGGGGGGCGGGAGTGACGGAAGAGACCCAGTACTTC. This sequence encodes CASSLWGAGVTEETQYF.

This clone has only a few counts. The chain has TRBV6-4 and TRBJ2-6; 7 bases line up with TRBD1. This CDR3 contains 15 residues. V dropped 10 bases and J dropped 4; count of bases not matched to a gene: 10. Germline CDR1 MRHNA, CDR2 SNTAGT. CDR3 region: CATSGGGPGANVLTF. CDR3 nucleotide sequence: TGTGCCACCTCAGGGGGTGGTCCCGGGGCCAACGTCCTGACTTTC.

The V and J genes are TRBV15 and TRBJ2-1, with a tentative D call TRBD2 (5 bases). Between the trimmed V and J ends, which lost 6 bases and 2 bases, there was a span of 11 bases. This CDR3 spans 14 amino acids. The germline CDR1 and CDR2 sequences are LNHNV and YYDKDF (reference sequence). This CDR3 is CATSPGKTYNEQFF. The DNA of the CDR3 is TGTGCCACCAGTCCGGGGAAAACCTACAATGAGCAGTTCTTC.

The chain is built from TRBV6-5 and TRBJ2-7; 7 bases fit TRBD1. V lost 5 bases and J lost 4; bases outside the gene matches: 5. The germline V gene encodes CDR1 MNHEY and CDR2 SVGAGI. The CDR3 runs 13 residues. CDR3 amino acids: CASSPGQKYEQYV. The DNA for the CDR3 is TGTGCCAGCAGTCCGGGACAGAAATACGAGCAGTACGTC.

The gene calls are TRBV3-1 (or the pseudogene TRBV3-2) and TRBJ2-5, with TRBD2 matching over 7 bases. Germline assignment: CDR1 LGHDT and CDR2 YNNKEL (reference sequence). The V gene end was trimmed by 1 base and the J gene end by 2 bases; junction bases not matched to a gene: 7. The length of the CDR3 is 16 residues. CDR3 residues: CASSQAGRGRQETQYF. The CDR3 DNA reads as TGTGCCAGCAGCCAAGCTGGGAGGGGACGGCAAGAGACCCAGTACTTC.

This chain joins TRBV12-3 or TRBV12-4 and TRBJ2-5; D is perhaps TRBD1 (7 bases). The CDR3 totals 11 residues. V shed 8 bases and J shed 7 bases, with 11 bases lying between them. The CDR3, as DNA: TGTGCCAGCGGCCAGGGGGGGACCCAGTACTTC. Encoded protein: CASGQGGTQYF.

The genes are TRBV3-1 (or the pseudogene TRBV3-2) and TRBJ1-5; TRBD1 agrees at 10 bases. The CDR3 has 16 amino acids. Germline V gene lookup returns CDR1 LGHDT and CDR2 YNNKEL (reference sequence). V gave up 0 bases and J gave up 6 bases; unmatched junction bases: 5. This chain's CDR3 is CASSQDKGTGVQPQHF. The CDR3 DNA reads as TGTGCCAGCAGCCAAGATAAGGGGACAGGGGTTCAGCCCCAGCATTTT.

V gene TRBV3-1 (or the pseudogene TRBV3-2) combines with J gene TRBJ1-2; D gene uncertain. The V and J ends lost 1 base and 8 bases respectively, with 11 bases between them. CDR3 length equals 13 residues. Germline CDR1 reads LGHDT; CDR2 reads YNNKEL (reference sequence). The CDR3 sequence: CASSQVEGGGYTF. The CDR3 DNA reads TGTGCCAGCAGCCAAGTCGAGGGAGGGGGCTACACCTTC.

The gene calls are TRBV7-2 and TRBJ2-1; TRBD1 aligns across 9 bases. V gave up 5 bases and J gave up 4 bases; unmatched junction bases: 3. This CDR3 contains 14 residues. The germline V gene encodes CDR1 SGHTA and CDR2 FQGNSA. The CDR3 sequence is CASSPGQGYNEQFF. The CDR3 region has the DNA TGTGCCAGCAGCCCGGGACAGGGATACAATGAGCAGTTCTTC.

The chain carries TRBV2 and TRBJ2-2; TRBD2 might be the D (6 bases). The CDR3 totals 14 residues. Germline loops: CDR1 SNHLY, CDR2 FYNNEI. The V end was cut by 6 bases, the J end by 0 bases, with 8 bases between. CDR3: CASRGGSNTGELFF. CDR3 coding DNA: TGTGCCAGCAGAGGAGGGTCGAACACCGGGGAGCTGTTTTTT.

Written as DNA, the CDR3 is TGTGCCAGTAGTATCCGGGACAGGAACTCTGGAAACACCATATATTTT. This encodes CASSIRDRNSGNTIYF. V usage is TRBV19 and J usage is TRBJ1-3, with 8 positions matching TRBD1. V lost 3 bases to trimming and J lost 0 bases; unmatched junction nucleotides: 4. This CDR3 region has 16 residues. From germline, CDR1 is LNHDA and CDR2 SQIVND (reference sequence).

The chain employs TRBV28 and TRBJ1-5, with D possibly matching TRBD1 (5 bases). CDR3 length: 14 residues. Trimming shortened V by 5 bases and J by 3 bases, and 11 bases separated the two germline ends. Germline V gene lookup returns CDR1 MDHEN and CDR2 SYDVKM. CDR3 region: CASSIRTPNQPQHF. In DNA, the CDR3 is TGTGCCAGCAGTATACGGACACCCAATCAGCCCCAGCATTTT.

This chain joins TRBV6-1 and TRBJ1-5; weak D call: TRBD1 (6 bases). V was trimmed by 11 bases and J by 0 bases, leaving 8 bases between them. The CDR3 runs to 12 residues. The germline V gene has CDR1 MNHNS and CDR2 SASEGT. CDR3 coding DNA: TGTGCCGCCAGGGGTAGCAATCAGCCCCAGCATTTT. Translating gives CAARGSNQPQHF.

In its sample, this clone was seen once. The chain combines TRBV7-9 with TRBJ2-1; a possible D gene is TRBD2 (5 bases). The CDR3 length is 11 residues. Germline CDR1 reads SEHNR; CDR2 reads FQNEAQ (reference sequence). The CDR3 loop is CAREEVDEQFF. CDR3 nucleotide sequence: TGTGCGAGAGAGGAGGTCGATGAGCAGTTCTTC.

For this clone: One end of the junction is discordant with germline, which a read error may explain. V usage is TRBV2 and J usage is TRBJ2-1; D might be TRBD2 (7 bases). The CDR3 covers 13 residues. Looked up from germline, CDR1 is SNHLY and CDR2 is FYNNEI. The CDR3 nucleotides are TGTGCCAGCAGCGAAGGGGGGGGCAATGAGCAGTTCTTC. Translated, it gives CASSEGGGNEQFF.